This is a list of T cell receptor beta chains from one sample in a study of T cells in localized non-small cell lung cancer. Repertoires were generated with immunoSEQ multiplex PCR, while TCRdb's copy carries only in-frame clones and drops some. This table has around 31,000 clones, 80% to 90% appearing once. This sample comprised peripheral blood, obtained before any cancer treatment. The receptors shown here come from a woman aged 35 to 70 with stage I lung adenocarcinoma. Both conserved end residues are part of each CDR3. A D gene is named only where the DNA matches it firmly. Where a row states a size, it is once, few, many or the class of an expanded clone; other rows omit it.

cdr3_aa: CASSLGLSETQYF
cdr3_nt: TGTGCCAGCAGTTTAGGTCTTTCGGAGACCCAGTACTTC
d_call: .
j_call: TRBJ2-5
cdr3_length: 13
clone_size: .
v_call: TRBV28

cdr3_aa: CASSSQTGVPGELFF
cdr3_nt: TGTGCCAGCAGCTCCCAGACAGGGGTCCCCGGGGAGCTGTTTTTT
d_call: TRBD1
j_call: TRBJ2-2
cdr3_length: 15
clone_size: .
v_call: TRBV11-3

cdr3_aa: CASSQGQGFSGNTIYF
cdr3_nt: TGTGCCAGCAGCCAGGGACAGGGCTTCTCTGGAAACACCATATATTTT
d_call: TRBD1
j_call: TRBJ1-3
cdr3_length: 16
clone_size: .
v_call: TRBV7-2

cdr3_aa: CASRGASAAQETQYF
cdr3_nt: TGTGCCAGCAGGGGGGCTAGCGCGGCACAAGAGACCCAGTACTTC
d_call: .
j_call: TRBJ2-5
cdr3_length: 15
clone_size: .
v_call: TRBV28

cdr3_aa: CASSESGGNTIYF
cdr3_nt: TGCGCCAGCAGTGAGTCGGGAGGAAACACCATATATTTT
d_call: .
j_call: TRBJ1-3
cdr3_length: 13
clone_size: .
v_call: TRBV10-2

cdr3_aa: CASSTPSPDRHGTYEQYF
cdr3_nt: TGTGCCAGTAGTACCCCCAGCCCCGACAGGCATGGTACCTACGAGCAGTACTTC
d_call: .
j_call: TRBJ2-7
cdr3_length: 18
clone_size: .
v_call: TRBV19

cdr3_aa: CASSQDRGRPAFF
cdr3_nt: TGCGCCAGCAGTCAGGACAGGGGGCGCCCGGCTTTCTTT
d_call: TRBD1
j_call: TRBJ1-1
cdr3_length: 13
clone_size: once
v_call: TRBV4-3

cdr3_aa: CASSLVPFSREGTGELFF
cdr3_nt: TGTGCCAGCAGCTTGGTTCCCTTCTCCCGGGAGGGGACCGGGGAGCTGTTTTTT
d_call: TRBD2
j_call: TRBJ2-2
cdr3_length: 18
clone_size: .
v_call: TRBV5-5

cdr3_aa: CASRGWGEEAFF
cdr3_nt: TGTGCCAGCAGGGGTTGGGGGGAGGAAGCTTTCTTT
d_call: .
j_call: TRBJ1-1
cdr3_length: 12
clone_size: once
v_call: TRBV11-2

cdr3_aa: CASSERDSRPEEQFF
cdr3_nt: TGTGCCAGCAGTGAACGGGACTCCCGTCCGGAGGAGCAGTTCTTC
d_call: .
j_call: TRBJ2-1
cdr3_length: 15
clone_size: .
v_call: TRBV2

cdr3_aa: CASRIQGSQPQHF
cdr3_nt: TGTGCCAGCAGGATCCAAGGGAGTCAGCCCCAGCATTTT
d_call: .
j_call: TRBJ1-5
cdr3_length: 13
clone_size: .
v_call: TRBV28

cdr3_aa: CASRFQGSNQPQHF
cdr3_nt: TGTGCAAGTCGCTTCCAGGGTAGCAATCAGCCCCAGCATTTT
d_call: .
j_call: TRBJ1-5
cdr3_length: 14
clone_size: .
v_call: TRBV12-2

cdr3_aa: CASRMGQGSYEQYF
cdr3_nt: TGTGCCAGTCGGATGGGACAGGGATCCTACGAGCAGTACTTC
d_call: TRBD1
j_call: TRBJ2-7
cdr3_length: 14
clone_size: .
v_call: TRBV7-2

cdr3_aa: CAISDSNQETQYF
cdr3_nt: TGTGCCATCAGTGACAGCAACCAAGAGACCCAGTACTTC
d_call: .
j_call: TRBJ2-5
cdr3_length: 13
clone_size: once
v_call: TRBV10-3

cdr3_aa: CASSASYGYTF
cdr3_nt: TGTGCCAGCAGCGCGAGCTATGGCTACACCTTC
d_call: .
j_call: TRBJ1-2
cdr3_length: 11
clone_size: .
v_call: TRBV9

cdr3_aa: CASSQGYGGARNTEAFF
cdr3_nt: TGTGCCAGCAGCCAAGGATATGGGGGAGCCAGGAACACTGAAGCTTTCTTT
d_call: .
j_call: TRBJ1-1
cdr3_length: 17
clone_size: .
v_call: TRBV4-2

cdr3_aa: CASIPGGYYGYTF
cdr3_nt: TGTGCCAGCATCCCGGGAGGTTACTATGGCTACACCTTC
d_call: .
j_call: TRBJ1-2
cdr3_length: 13
clone_size: .
v_call: TRBV28

cdr3_aa: CASSLTGGADEAFF
cdr3_nt: TGTGCCAGCAGTTTGACAGGGGGCGCCGATGAAGCTTTCTTT
d_call: TRBD1
j_call: TRBJ1-1
cdr3_length: 14
clone_size: .
v_call: TRBV27

cdr3_aa: CASSETGGVYNEQFF
cdr3_nt: TGTGCCAGCAGTGAAACGGGGGGTGTCTACAATGAGCAGTTCTTC
d_call: TRBD2
j_call: TRBJ2-1
cdr3_length: 15
clone_size: .
v_call: TRBV6-1

cdr3_aa: CASSFQSGAIREAFF
cdr3_nt: TGTGCCAGCAGCTTCCAATCAGGGGCAATACGAGAAGCTTTCTTT
d_call: .
j_call: TRBJ1-1
cdr3_length: 15
clone_size: .
v_call: TRBV7-9

cdr3_aa: CAISEGGSYEQYF
cdr3_nt: TGTGCCATCAGTGAAGGCGGCTCCTACGAGCAGTACTTC
d_call: .
j_call: TRBJ2-7
cdr3_length: 13
clone_size: .
v_call: TRBV10-3

cdr3_aa: CASSLGGGPTDTQYF
cdr3_nt: TGTGCCAGCAGCTTAGGCGGGGGGCCCACAGATACGCAGTATTTT
d_call: TRBD2
j_call: TRBJ2-3
cdr3_length: 15
clone_size: once
v_call: TRBV7-6

cdr3_aa: CASSLAGASGYTF
cdr3_nt: TGTGCCAGCAGCCTGGCGGGGGCGAGCGGCTACACCTTC
d_call: .
j_call: TRBJ1-2
cdr3_length: 13
clone_size: .
v_call: TRBV14

cdr3_aa: CASSLMTGRTDTQYF
cdr3_nt: TGTGCCAGCAGTTTAATGACAGGGAGGACAGATACGCAGTATTTT
d_call: .
j_call: TRBJ2-3
cdr3_length: 15
clone_size: .
v_call: TRBV28

cdr3_aa: CATSRQGGAGEQYF
cdr3_nt: TGTGCCACCAGCAGACAAGGGGGGGCGGGCGAGCAGTACTTC
d_call: .
j_call: TRBJ2-7
cdr3_length: 14
clone_size: .
v_call: TRBV15

cdr3_aa: CASSTGYTEAFF
cdr3_nt: TGTGCCAGTAGTACAGGGTACACTGAAGCTTTCTTT
d_call: .
j_call: TRBJ1-1
cdr3_length: 12
clone_size: .
v_call: TRBV19